This entry is about one T cell receptor (beta chain). Its antigen is unidentified. The V end lost 0 bases, the J end lost 4 bases, and 16 bases lay between the germline ends. Germline CDR1 SGHKS, CDR2 YYEKEE (reference sequence). The CDR3 totals 16 residues. The table came from immunoSEQ multiplex PCR; TCRdb's copy has only in-frame clones and leaves some out. The sample contains 14,000 or so clones, roughly 63% of which appear only once. Samples were taken several times over chemoradiotherapy. These data are taken from a study of chemoradiotherapy in HPV16-positive cancers. Study summary: Functional T-cell assays on a couple of HPV16-positive patients' cells defined candidate HPV-specific clones and common TCR motifs.

General observations from the study: Only two HPV16-positive patients supplied the functional HPV-specificity definition. Candidate HPV-specific clones and E7-related TCR motifs grew in tumor during treatment.

The specimen was obtained from a patient who underwent chemoradiotherapy. The rearrangement uses TRBV5-5 and TRBJ2-5; no firm D call. The sequence derives from a human donor with HPV-associated anogenital cancer. The CDR3 sequence is CASSLDQVGLRETQYF. CDR3 nucleotide sequence: TGTGCCAGCAGCTTGGATCAGGTGGGGTTGCGAGAGACCCAGTACTTC.